Listed below are T cell receptor beta chains from one sample, sequenced in a study of beta chain features in type 1 diabetes. The protocol was immunoSEQ multiplex PCR, while the TCRdb copy is restricted to in-frame clones and leaves out a portion. This table holds around 250,000 clones, more than 11% found once. Sequencing was performed on naive CD4+ T cells from blood. The receptors shown here come from a man between 25 and 39 years old with type 1 diabetes. Both conserved end residues are part of each CDR3. The D gene is left open where the match is weak. Clone sizes are given selectively: once, few, many, or a class where the clone is expanded.

length	size	J	V	D	DNA	CDR3
16	.	TRBJ2-3	TRBV9	TRBD2	TGTGCCAGCAGCGCCCTAGCGGGAGCGGGCACAGATACGCAGTATTTT	CASSALAGAGTDTQYF
14	few	TRBJ1-5	TRBV9	TRBD1	TGTGCCAGCAGCGAGGGACAGGCGAATCAGCCCCAGCATTTT	CASSEGQANQPQHF
13	few	TRBJ1-2	TRBV5-1	TRBD1	TGCGCCAGCAGCCGGACAGGCATCTATGGCTACACCTTC	CASSRTGIYGYTF
15	few	TRBJ1-4	TRBV11-3	TRBD1	TGTGCCAGCAGCCTAAGGACAGGAGCTAATGAAAAACTGTTTTTT	CASSLRTGANEKLFF
15	few	TRBJ2-2	TRBV27	TRBD1	TGTGCCAGCGCCCCGGGACAGGGGGCGGTCGGGGAGCTGTTTTTT	CASAPGQGAVGELFF
19	.	TRBJ2-1	TRBV4-1	TRBD1	TGCGCCAGCAGCCAAGATCGGGGACAGCCCGAGAGCTCCTACAATGAGCAGTTCTTC	CASSQDRGQPESSYNEQFF
14	.	TRBJ1-2	TRBV30	TRBD1	TGTGCCTGGAGTGCGGACAGGGGGTCCTATGGCTACACCTTC	CAWSADRGSYGYTF
16	.	TRBJ2-3	TRBV6-5	TRBD2	TGTGCCAGCAGTTCCACCGGACTAGCGGACACAGATACGCAGTATTTT	CASSSTGLADTDTQYF
15	.	TRBJ1-5	TRBV6-5	TRBD1	TGTGCCAGCAGTCGGGGGACAGGGGATTATCAGCCCCAGCATTTT	CASSRGTGDYQPQHF
18	few	TRBJ2-1	TRBV2	TRBD2	TGTGCCAGCAGTGCCCCCCGGCAGCGGGAGGGCGTTTACAATGAGCAGTTCTTC	CASSAPRQREGVYNEQFF
14	.	TRBJ1-1	TRBV5-1	TRBD1	TGCGCCAGCAGCATCGGGACAGCGAACACTGAAGCTTTCTTT	CASSIGTANTEAFF
15	few	TRBJ2-7	TRBV5-1	TRBD2	TGCGCCAGCAGCGAGATAGCGGGAGCCTCGACCGAGCAGTACTTC	CASSEIAGASTEQYF
14	few	TRBJ1-2	TRBV2	.	TGTGCCAGCAGTGAATTCGGAGTAGGCGGCGGCTACACCTTC	CASSEFGVGGGYTF
12	.	TRBJ2-3	TRBV7-2	.	TGTGCCAGCAGCTTGATGGGGGGTACGCAGTATTTT	CASSLMGGTQYF
16	once	TRBJ2-1	TRBV27	TRBD2	TGTGCCAGCACCTCCCCCGGGACTAGCGGGGCGAATGAGCAGTTCTTC	CASTSPGTSGANEQFF
17	.	TRBJ1-2	TRBV7-2	.	TGTGCCAGCAGCTTAGCGACAGGCCAACCCACTCGGTATGGCTACACCTTC	CASSLATGQPTRYGYTF
16	.	TRBJ1-2	TRBV9	.	TGTGCCAGCAGCGTAGCTGGGGGAGGGGAAGTCAGCGGCTACACCTTC	CASSVAGGGEVSGYTF
15	few	TRBJ1-5	TRBV6-6	TRBD1	TGTGCCAGCAGGCCGAGGGACAGGGGAAATCAGCCCCAGCATTTT	CASRPRDRGNQPQHF
16	.	TRBJ2-3	TRBV7-9	TRBD1	TGTGCCAGCAGCTTAGTTCGTACAGGGGTCGGAGATACGCAGTATTTT	CASSLVRTGVGDTQYF
16	few	TRBJ2-1	TRBV5-6	TRBD1	TGTGCCAGCAGTCTACAGGGGGCAAGCTCCTACAATGAGCAGTTCTTC	CASSLQGASSYNEQFF
14	few	TRBJ2-3	TRBV19	TRBD2	TGTGCCAGTAGTGACGGGGGGAGCACAGATACGCAGTATTTT	CASSDGGSTDTQYF
14	few	TRBJ2-2	TRBV25-1	TRBD2	TGTGCCAGCACCGGACGCGGGGGGGCCGGGGAGCTGTTTTTT	CASTGRGGAGELFF
15	.	TRBJ2-3	TRBV21-1	.	TGTGCCAGCAGCCGGACAGGGTGCATCACAGATACGCAGTATTTT	CASSRTGCITDTQYF
14	few	TRBJ1-2	TRBV5-1	TRBD1	TGCGCCAGCAGCTTGGTAGGGGGCAGAGAAGGCTACACCTTC	CASSLVGGREGYTF
15	.	TRBJ1-5	TRBV15	TRBD1	TGTGCCACCAGGGACCAGGGGGTCGACAATCAGCCCCAGCATTTT	CATRDQGVDNQPQHF
14	few	TRBJ1-2	TRBV7-9	TRBD1	TGTGCCAGCCATGACAGGGGACCCCTCTATGGCTACACCTTC	CASHDRGPLYGYTF
15	few	TRBJ1-1	TRBV19	.	TGTGCCAGTAGTATAAGCGCTTTACCGAACACTGAAGCTTTCTTT	CASSISALPNTEAFF
17	.	TRBJ2-1	TRBV7-6	TRBD2	TGTGCCAGCAGCTTAGTAGGGCTAGCGGGATGGGCAAATGAGCAGTTCTTC	CASSLVGLAGWANEQFF
16	few	TRBJ2-7	TRBV29-1	TRBD2	TGCAGCGTTGAGAAGGGGCTAGCGGGAGAGTCGTACGAGCAGTACTTC	CSVEKGLAGESYEQYF
15	few	TRBJ2-7	TRBV25-1	TRBD2	TGTGCCAGCAGTGAATCCCTAGCGGGGACCTACGAGCAGTACTTC	CASSESLAGTYEQYF
18	few	TRBJ2-1	TRBV10-3	.	TGTGCCATCAGTGAGAAGTTTGGGGGGAAGAGTTCCTACAATGAGCAGTTCTTC	CAISEKFGGKSSYNEQFF
15	.	TRBJ1-5	TRBV9	.	TGTGCCAGCAGCCCGGGGGGGGTTAGCAATCAGCCCCAGCATTTT	CASSPGGVSNQPQHF
16	.	TRBJ2-7	TRBV25-1	.	TGTGCCAGCAGTGAACTTAGCGGGACAGGGAGACACGAGCAGTACTTC	CASSELSGTGRHEQYF
14	.	TRBJ2-1	TRBV9	TRBD1	TGTGCCAGCAGCCTTAGAGGGACAGGGAATGAGCAGTTCTTC	CASSLRGTGNEQFF
14	few	TRBJ2-7	TRBV4-2	TRBD2	TGTGCCAGCAGCTACGGACTAGCGGGAGTCGAGCAGTACTTC	CASSYGLAGVEQYF
13	.	TRBJ2-2	TRBV6-1	.	TGTGCCAGCAGTGTCGCGAACACCGGGGAGCTGTTTTTT	CASSVANTGELFF
12	.	TRBJ1-6	TRBV30	TRBD1	TGTGCCTGGGACAGGGGAAATTCACCCCTCCACTTT	CAWDRGNSPLHF
13	few	TRBJ2-5	TRBV5-1	TRBD1	TGCGCCACCACGGGACAGGAAGAGGAGACCCAGTACTTC	CATTGQEEETQYF
14	.	TRBJ1-2	TRBV19	.	TGTGCCAGTAGTCCCGCCGGTCTCTACAGCGGCTACACCTTC	CASSPAGLYSGYTF
20	few	TRBJ2-7	TRBV5-4	TRBD1	TGTGCCAGCAGCCTTCGGACAGGGCCGGCTTTGGGCGGCTTGGCCTACGAGCAGTACTTC	CASSLRTGPALGGLAYEQYF
14	few	TRBJ2-3	TRBV27	.	TGTGCCAGCAGTTTAGCCCAGGCCACAGATACGCAGTATTTT	CASSLAQATDTQYF
14	.	TRBJ2-5	TRBV9	TRBD2	TGTGCCAGCAGCGTTACCCCGGGAGGAGAGACCCAGTACTTC	CASSVTPGGETQYF
15	few	TRBJ2-5	TRBV14	.	TGTGCCAGCAGCCAAGATCTGGCAAACCAAGAGACCCAGTACTTC	CASSQDLANQETQYF
15	.	TRBJ1-4	TRBV9	TRBD1	TGTGCCAGCAGCGGCGCCGGGACAGGGGGAGAAAAACTGTTTTTT	CASSGAGTGGEKLFF
17	.	TRBJ2-7	TRBV18	.	TGTGCCAGCTCACCGGGGTATGGTCGGGCTGAGGGATACGAGCAGTACTTC	CASSPGYGRAEGYEQYF
15	.	TRBJ1-1	TRBV2	TRBD1	TGTGCCAGCAGTTACCTCGGACAGGGGGCCGCTGAAGCTTTCTTT	CASSYLGQGAAEAFF
16	.	TRBJ1-2	TRBV18	TRBD1	TGTGCCAGCTCACCAGCTGGGACAGATTCTAACTATGGCTACACCTTC	CASSPAGTDSNYGYTF
13	.	TRBJ1-2	TRBV29-1	TRBD1	TGCAGCGTTGAACAGGGGGGTGGCTATGGCTACACCTTC	CSVEQGGGYGYTF
16	.	TRBJ2-3	TRBV5-4	TRBD2	TGTGCCAGCAGCCCCTATGGGGGGGTGGGCACAGATACGCAGTATTTT	CASSPYGGVGTDTQYF
15	.	TRBJ2-5	TRBV28	.	TGTGCCAGCAGCCATTCGAGTGTTAGAGATGAGACCCAGTACTTC	CASSHSSVRDETQYF
11	few	TRBJ2-1	TRBV11-2	.	TGTGCCAGCAGCCCCCTCCGGGAGCAGTTCTTC	CASSPLREQFF
15	few	TRBJ1-1	TRBV14	.	TGTGCCAGCAGCCAAGAAGACAGCAGGAACACTGAAGCTTTCTTT	CASSQEDSRNTEAFF
15	.	TRBJ2-7	TRBV19	TRBD2	TGTGCCAGTAGTAAGCTAGCGGAAGCCTCCTACGAGCAGTACTTC	CASSKLAEASYEQYF
13	few	TRBJ1-2	TRBV6-6	.	TGTGCCAGCAGTTTCGGTGAGGACTATGGCTACACCTTC	CASSFGEDYGYTF
15	.	TRBJ1-6	TRBV2	TRBD1	TGTGCCAGCAGTGAAGGGCAGGGGGGTAATTCACCCCTCCACTTT	CASSEGQGGNSPLHF